These 13 T cell receptor beta chains came from one sample sequenced in a study of T cells expressing NK-cell markers. TCRdb reanalyzed the 5' RACE reads and collapses them to one entry per CDR3 protein, without DNA. The clone table shows over 150,000 distinct CDR3 sequences, with the ten largest holding around 20%. Sequenced sample: blood T cells: a sorted CD56 or NKG2C T cell subset, CD4+ or CD8+ T cells, or bulk PBMC T cells (not recorded which). The receptors were sampled from a man aged 18-75 years in good health.

The V and J genes are TRBV12-3 or TRBV12-4 and TRBJ2-7; TCRdb reports TRBD1, a call that lacks DNA to check it against. The CDR3 contains 13 residues. The CDR3 region is CASSYGARGEQYF.

The chain carries TRBV11-3 and TRBJ2-3; TCRdb returns TRBD2, unconfirmable since there is no DNA. The CDR3 spans 16 residues. The V gene's germline CDR1 is SGHNT and CDR2 YENEEA. CDR3 in amino acids: CASSLEAGGRGDTQYF.

This chain uses TRBV5-6 with TRBJ2-7; the D gene TCRdb calls, TRBD1, cannot be checked with no DNA. Germline V gene sequence: CDR1 SGHDT, CDR2 YYEEEE. The CDR3 is made up of 18 amino acids. CDR3 sequence reads: CASSYPTMDGAHLDEQYF. The whole variable domain, remainder taken from reference TRBV5-6 and TRBJ2-7, is DAGVTQSPTHLIKTRGQQVTLRCSPKSGHDTVSWYQQALGQGPQFIFQYYEEEERQRGNFPDRFSGHQFPNYSSELNVNALLLGDSALYLCASSYPTMDGAHLDEQYFGPGTRLTVT.

J is TRBJ2-7 and V is TRBV6-5; TCRdb's assignment of TRBD1 cannot be checked, as there is no DNA. This CDR3 is built from 15 residues. The germline gives CDR1 MNHEY, CDR2 SVGAGI. The chain's CDR3 is CASSYRTGQPGEQYF.

CDR3 region: CASSPLRGGAYEQYF. The chain combines TRBV4-1 with TRBJ2-7; TCRdb selects TRBD1, and the lack of DNA leaves this call unchecked. CDR3 size: 15 residues. From germline, CDR1 is MGHRA and CDR2 YSYEKL.

V is TRBV20-1 and J is TRBJ1-1; TCRdb calls TRBD1, which cannot be checked without DNA. CDR1 and CDR2 (germline): DFQATT, SNEGSKA (reference sequence). The CDR3 consists of 11 residues. The CDR3 protein is CSAPEDVTAFF.

CDR3 region: CASSQDRTGRNTEAFF. The chain recombines TRBV4-1 with TRBJ1-1; TCRdb calls TRBD1, which cannot be checked without DNA. Germline CDR1 and CDR2: MGHRA and YSYEKL. This CDR3 is 16 amino acids long.

The rearrangement joins TRBV5-1 to TRBJ2-7. The CDR3 covers 17 residues. CDR1 and CDR2 (germline): SGHRS, YFSETQ. The CDR3 sequence is CASSLGPDNLYSYEQYF.

The CDR3 is CASSSSRGDGDTQYF. The chain joins TRBV7-8 to TRBJ2-3; TCRdb designates TRBD1, a call that cannot be tested without DNA. Germline V lookup: CDR1 SGHVS, CDR2 FQNEAQ. The CDR3 loop spans 15 amino acids.

The chain employs TRBV25-1 and TRBJ2-3. Germline CDR1 is MGHDK and CDR2 is SYGVNS. This CDR3 has 13 residues. This CDR3 reads CASMLGNTDTQYF.

CDR3 residues: CATSREMAGGAYNEQFF. V and J are TRBV15 and TRBJ2-1; as DNA is missing, the TRBD2 call by TCRdb cannot be tested. CDR1 and CDR2 (germline): LNHNV, YYDKDF (reference sequence). The CDR3 runs 17 residues.

The chain combines TRBV7-9 with TRBJ2-1. The CDR3 loop spans 14 amino acids. Germline CDR1 and CDR2: SEHNR and FQNEAQ (reference sequence). CDR3 residues: CASSLGGRYNEQFF.

V is TRBV23-1 and J is TRBJ2-3; TCRdb reports TRBD1, a call that lacks DNA to check it against. Being an ORF, TRBV23-1 has a function that is uncertain. This CDR3 contains 15 residues. The CDR3: CASSQPGNPGDTQYF.